These 30 T cell receptor beta chains were all obtained from the same sample, sequenced in a study of cytomegalovirus exposure and HLA in healthy donors. The PCR contained 60 Vbeta and 13 Jbeta primers. Only in-frame clones appear in the TCRdb table, and some are missing; sequencing was by immunoSEQ multiplex PCR. This table has roughly 150,000 clones, 70% to 80% appearing once. Sequencing was done on a sample of PBMCs. The receptor source for this set is a woman in her 40s in good health and CMV-seropositive.

The chain uses TRBV18 and TRBJ1-1, with a tentative D call TRBD1 (6 bases). This CDR3 spans 14 amino acids. V lost 3 bases, J lost 5 bases, and 13 bases lay in between. CDR1 KGHSH and CDR2 LQKENI come from the germline V gene. This CDR3 reads CASSPQGPVTEAFF. The CDR3 DNA follows: TGTGCCAGCTCACCCCAGGGGCCCGTGACTGAAGCTTTCTTT. Full variable domain (rest looked up from reference TRBV18 and TRBJ1-1): NAGVMQNPRHLVRRRGQEARLRCSPMKGHSHVYWYRQLPEEGLKFMVYLQKENIIDESGMPKERFSAEFPKEGPSILRIQQVVRGDSAAYFCASSPQGPVTEAFFGQGTRLTVV.

The V call is TRBV15, the J call TRBJ2-5; 7 nucleotides match TRBD2. With V trimmed by 5 bases and J by 2 bases, 5 bases remained unmatched. The CDR3 runs 14 residues. Germline V gene sequence: CDR1 LNHNV, CDR2 YYDKDF (reference sequence). In nucleotides, the CDR3 is TGTGCCACCAGCGAAGGGGAGGGTCAAGAGACCCAGTACTTC. It specifies CATSEGEGQETQYF. Filled out from reference TRBV15 and TRBJ2-5, the complete variable domain reads DAMVIQNPRYQVTQFGKPVTLSCSQTLNHNVMYWYQQKSSQAPKLLFHYYDKDFNNEADTPDNFQSRRPNTSFCFLDIRSPGLGDTAMYLCATSEGEGQETQYFGPGTRLLVL.

This clone was seen only once. This sequence joins TRBV27 and TRBJ2-1; TRBD2 agrees at 8 bases. Germline lookup yields CDR1 MNHEY and CDR2 SMNVEV (reference sequence). V was pared by 2 bases and J by 5 bases, with 2 bases of the junction left unmatched. The CDR3 is 14 amino acids. The CDR3 is CASSLNGRDNEQFF. The CDR3 coding sequence is TGTGCCAGCAGTTTAAACGGGAGGGACAATGAGCAGTTCTTC.

Only a few counts were recorded for this clone. The chain employs TRBV5-1 and TRBJ2-3; D is perhaps TRBD2 (6 bases). Germline V CDR1 and CDR2: SGHRS, YFSETQ. The CDR3 runs to 14 residues. V lost 3 bases and J lost 2, with 10 bases in between. The CDR3: CASSWDSITDTQYF. The CDR3 DNA follows: TGCGCCAGCAGCTGGGACTCCATCACAGATACGCAGTATTTT.

V usage is TRBV5-1 and J usage is TRBJ1-3, with a tentative D call TRBD1 (6 bases). Trimming cost V 2 bases and J 0 bases, with 15 bases left between them. The CDR3 is made up of 17 amino acids. The germline V gene encodes CDR1 SGHRS and CDR2 YFSETQ. CDR3 in DNA: TGCGCCAGCAGCTTTAGTAGTATAGGGGGCTCTGGAAACACCATATATTTT. Translation: CASSFSSIGGSGNTIYF.

The chain has TRBV4-1 and TRBJ2-3, with 10 bases matching TRBD2. The CDR3 sequence is 15 residues long. The germline V gene has CDR1 MGHRA and CDR2 YSYEKL. The ends lost 7 bases at V and 2 bases at J; junction bases unmatched: 6. The CDR3 loop reads CASNQAGGLTDTQYF. DNA of the CDR3: TGCGCCAGCAATCAAGCGGGAGGGCTCACAGATACGCAGTATTTT.

Only a few counts were recorded for this clone. The V call is TRBV13, the J call TRBJ2-3, with 9 bases that match TRBD2. Germline V lookup: CDR1 PRHDT, CDR2 FYEKMQ (reference sequence). The CDR3 sequence is 16 residues long. Trimming cost V 4 bases and J 1 base; bases outside gene matches: 6. In DNA form, the CDR3 reads TGTGCCAGCAGCTCATCAGCGGGAGGAGGCACAGATACGCAGTATTTT. It translates to CASSSSAGGGTDTQYF.

This chain uses TRBV9 with TRBJ2-1, with 8 bases fitting TRBD2. V lost 3 bases, J lost 3 bases, and 5 bases stayed unmatched. This CDR3 comprises 15 residues. The germline gives CDR1 SGDLS, CDR2 YYNGEE. CDR3 nucleotides: TGTGCCAGCAGCGCCCCGGGAGGGTTCTACAATGAGCAGTTCTTC. Its translation is CASSAPGGFYNEQFF.

V usage is TRBV5-1 and J usage is TRBJ2-5; maybe TRBD2 (5 bases). V lost 1 base and J lost 5, with 12 bases in between. Germline values: CDR1 SGHRS, CDR2 YFSETQ. This CDR3 comprises 14 residues. The CDR3 nucleotides are TGCGCCAGCAGCTTGTGGGGAGAGGAGGAGACCCAGTACTTC. Translation gives CASSLWGEEETQYF.

This clone was seen a single time. This chain connects TRBV19 to TRBJ1-5, with D possibly being TRBD1 (5 bases). The CDR3 totals 13 residues. Germline V gives CDR1 LNHDA, CDR2 SQIVND (reference sequence). V lost 3 bases and J 9 bases, leaving 12 bases between the germline ends. The chain's CDR3 is CASSIPQGAPQHF. CDR3 coding DNA: TGTGCCAGTAGTATTCCGCAGGGCGCGCCCCAGCATTTT.

The chain has TRBV5-4 and TRBJ2-3; 7 nucleotides agree with TRBD2. There are 15 residues in the CDR3. V was pared by 1 base and J by 1 base, with 3 bases of the junction left unmatched. Germline-derived CDR1 and CDR2 are SGHNT and YYREEE (reference sequence). DNA of the CDR3: TGTGCCAGCAGCTTGTATGCGGGAGGCACAGATACGCAGTATTTT. Its translation: CASSLYAGGTDTQYF.

In DNA, the CDR3 is TGCAGCGTTGAGCGGGGGGTTGTGGAGACCCAGTACTTC. This encodes CSVERGVVETQYF. The genes are TRBV29-1 and TRBJ2-5; 8 bases fit TRBD2. V shed 3 bases, J shed 5 bases, and the junction held 5 bases outside the gene matches. The length of the CDR3 is 13 residues. Germline V gives CDR1 SQVTM, CDR2 ANQGSEA.

This chain connects TRBV5-1 to TRBJ2-1, with 10 bases matching TRBD2. CDR3 length: 15 residues. Germline CDR1 is SGHRS and CDR2 is YFSETQ. With 1 base clipped from V and 3 bases from J, the junction kept 1 base outside the gene matches. The CDR3 here is CASSLWTSGYNEQFF. The CDR3 nucleotides read TGCGCCAGCAGCTTGTGGACTAGCGGCTACAATGAGCAGTTCTTC.

This clone was seen only a few times. This chain joins TRBV5-1 and TRBJ2-7; 8 bases fit TRBD1. Germline V gene sequence: CDR1 SGHRS, CDR2 YFSETQ. The ends lost 1 base at V and 5 bases at J; junction bases unmatched: 11. The CDR3 extends over 16 amino acids. This chain's CDR3 is CASSLLRTGTINEQYF. CDR3 coding DNA: TGCGCCAGCAGCTTGCTTCGGACAGGGACGATCAACGAGCAGTACTTC.

This rearrangement joins TRBV27 to TRBJ2-1; D remains ambiguous. The CDR3 spans 15 residues. V lost 6 bases and J lost 4, with 16 bases in between. Germline V gene lookup returns CDR1 MNHEY and CDR2 SMNVEV (reference sequence). In DNA form, the CDR3 reads TGTGCCAGCAGCTCACTATCACCAATGTACAATGAGCAGTTCTTC. It yields the protein CASSSLSPMYNEQFF.

A few counts support this clone. V usage is TRBV18 and J usage is TRBJ2-7; D is perhaps TRBD2 (6 bases). CDR1 is KGHSH and CDR2 is LQKENI in the germline V gene. The CDR3 consists of 15 residues. Trimming removed 3 bases at V and 2 bases at J, with 14 bases between. CDR3 DNA: TGTGCCAGCTCACCGAGGAGGGAGAGAACCTACGAGCAGTACTTC. Its translation: CASSPRRERTYEQYF.

The J gene is TRBJ2-5, the V gene TRBV5-1, with D possibly being TRBD2 (6 bases). V gave up 0 bases and J gave up 11 bases, with 14 bases separating them. From germline, CDR1 is SGHRS and CDR2 YFSETQ. This CDR3 region has 13 residues. Here the CDR3 reads CASSLGTTGEQYF. The DNA for the CDR3 is TGCGCCAGCAGCTTGGGGACGACGGGGGAGCAGTACTTC.

This chain connects TRBV5-6 to TRBJ2-7; possibly TRBD1 for D (6 bases). V dropped 1 base and J dropped 6 bases, with 11 bases sitting between them. The CDR3 consists of 13 residues. Per the germline V gene, CDR1 is SGHDT and CDR2 is YYEEEE. CDR3 loop: CASSLTGQGEQYF. In DNA, the CDR3 is TGTGCCAGCAGCTTGACAGGGCAAGGCGAGCAGTACTTC.

This clone was observed once. Lacking the conserved final phenylalanine or tryptophan, this CDR3 likely reflects a read error. The genes are TRBV28 and TRBJ1-2; TRBD1 might be the D (5 bases). Per the germline V gene, CDR1 is MDHEN and CDR2 is SYDVKM. CDR3 length equals 18 residues. Trimming removed 5 bases from V and 1 base from J, with 23 bases in between. The CDR3 loop reads CASSLRQSNHNNNYGYTS. CDR3 nucleotides: TGTGCCAGCAGTCTCCGACAGTCAAATCATAACAATAACTATGGCTACACCTCC.

The CDR3 region has the DNA TGTGCCAGCAGTGGGACTAGCGATACAGATACGCAGTATTTT. Its protein is CASSGTSDTDTQYF. The chain has TRBV2 and TRBJ2-3, with TRBD2 matching 9 bases. The CDR3 spans 14 residues. V lost 4 bases to trimming and J lost 3 bases; unmatched junction nucleotides: 2. Germline-derived CDR1 and CDR2 are SNHLY and FYNNEI.

The V and J genes are TRBV28 and TRBJ2-7, with 10 bases aligning to TRBD2. CDR3 length equals 18 residues. The germline CDR1 and CDR2 sequences are MDHEN and SYDVKM. V shed 5 bases, J shed 4 bases, and the junction held 17 bases outside the gene matches. In nucleotides, the CDR3 is TGTGCCAGCAGTGAACGAGGACTAGCGGACGTAGTTAAATACGAGCAGTACTTC. It encodes CASSERGLADVVKYEQYF.

The chain employs TRBV2 and TRBJ2-3, with 12 bases identical to TRBD2. CDR1 SNHLY and CDR2 FYNNEI come from the germline V gene. V dropped 4 bases and J dropped 4; count of bases not matched to a gene: 3. The CDR3 sequence is 15 residues long. CDR3 region: CASSGLAGAADTQYF. The CDR3 DNA is TGTGCCAGCAGTGGACTAGCGGGAGCAGCAGATACGCAGTATTTT.

V and J are TRBV27 and TRBJ1-4; D is unclear. The CDR3 sequence is 16 residues long. From germline, CDR1 is MNHEY and CDR2 SMNVEV (reference sequence). The V gene lost 5 bases and the J gene lost 5 bases, with 18 bases spanning the gap. CDR3 sequence: CASSPLGRVGNEKLFF. The CDR3 DNA reads TGTGCCAGCAGTCCCCTAGGGCGGGTGGGAAATGAAAAACTGTTTTTT. Looking up the rest from reference TRBV27 and TRBJ1-4 gives the full variable domain: EAQVTQNPRYLITVTGKKLTVTCSQNMNHEYMSWYRQDPGLGLRQIYYSMNVEVTDKGDVPEGYKVSRKEKRNFPLILESPSPNQTSLYFCASSPLGRVGNEKLFFGSGTQLSVL.

V and J are TRBV6-1 and TRBJ2-5, with a possible D match to TRBD2 (5 bases). Germline V gives CDR1 MNHNS, CDR2 SASEGT. CDR3 length equals 17 residues. V was cut by 0 bases and J by 5 bases, with 19 bases left in between. As DNA, the CDR3 is TGTGCCAGCAGTGAAGCGGACCCTAGAAACCCGGGGGAGACCCAGTACTTC. It is translated as CASSEADPRNPGETQYF.

The chain links TRBV29-1 to TRBJ2-5, with 7 bases aligning to TRBD2. Matching the DNA end better, TRBJ2-7 makes the J call doubtful. Germline CDR1 and CDR2: SQVTM and ANQGSEA. The CDR3 runs to 12 residues. As DNA, the CDR3 is TGCAGCGTTGGCTCGGGACTAAGCGAGCAGTACTTC. Translation gives CSVGSGLSEQYF.

The chain joins TRBV6-1 to TRBJ2-5, with 7 bases matching TRBD2. Germline V CDR1 and CDR2: MNHNS, SASEGT. Losses at the gene ends were 6 bases for V and 1 base for J; bases not matched to a gene: 5. The CDR3 contains 14 residues. The CDR3 sequence is CASSRTRLQETQYF. The CDR3 DNA reads as TGTGCCAGCAGCAGGACTAGACTCCAAGAGACCCAGTACTTC.

CDR3 loop: CAISDLRFYEQYF. Written as DNA, the CDR3 is TGTGCCATCAGTGATCTACGTTTCTACGAGCAGTACTTC. The genes are TRBV10-3 and TRBJ2-7; D remains unclear. Germline values: CDR1 ENHRY, CDR2 SYGVKD. Trimming took off 3 bases at V and 3 bases at J, with 9 bases between the two ends. The CDR3 covers 13 residues.

In regard to this clone: The junction departs from the called germline gene at one end, perhaps through a read error. CDR3 in DNA: TGCGCCAGCAGCATCATTCGGACAGGGAGGGTGAGGATGGTCTTC. Its protein product is CASSIIRTGRVRMVF. V gene TRBV5-1 combines with J gene TRBJ2-1, with D perhaps matching TRBD1 (8 bases). This CDR3 contains 15 residues. Germline V gives CDR1 SGHRS, CDR2 YFSETQ.

The V call is TRBV29-1, the J call TRBJ2-1, with D hard to call. The CDR3 extends over 12 amino acids. Germline lookup yields CDR1 SQVTM and CDR2 ANQGSEA. V dropped 3 bases and J dropped 3 bases, with 6 bases sitting between them. The CDR3 sequence: CSVEANYNEQFF. The DNA of the CDR3 is TGCAGCGTTGAGGCCAACTACAATGAGCAGTTCTTC.

J is TRBJ2-7 and V is TRBV7-9; 14 nucleotides line up with TRBD2. The J segment lost 6 bases and the V segment lost 0 bases, leaving 1 base of the junction unmatched. Germline loops: CDR1 SEHNR, CDR2 FQNEAQ (reference sequence). There are 15 residues in the CDR3. This CDR3 is CASSLAGLAGVEQYF. DNA of the CDR3: TGTGCCAGCAGCTTAGCGGGACTAGCGGGAGTCGAGCAGTACTTC.